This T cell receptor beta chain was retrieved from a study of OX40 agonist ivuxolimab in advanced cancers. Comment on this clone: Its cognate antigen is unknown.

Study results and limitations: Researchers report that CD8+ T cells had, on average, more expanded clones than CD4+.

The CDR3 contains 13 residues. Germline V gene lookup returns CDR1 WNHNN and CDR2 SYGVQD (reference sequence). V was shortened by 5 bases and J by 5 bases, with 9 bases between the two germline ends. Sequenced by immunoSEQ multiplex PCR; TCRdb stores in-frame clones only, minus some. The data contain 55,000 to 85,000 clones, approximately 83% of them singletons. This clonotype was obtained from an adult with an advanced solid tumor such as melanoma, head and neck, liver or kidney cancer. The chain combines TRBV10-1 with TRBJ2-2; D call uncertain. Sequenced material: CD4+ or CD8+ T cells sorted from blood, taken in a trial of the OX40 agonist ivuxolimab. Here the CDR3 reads CASSMTVTGELFF. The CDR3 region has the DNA TGCGCCAGCAGTATGACCGTGACCGGGGAGCTGTTTTTT.